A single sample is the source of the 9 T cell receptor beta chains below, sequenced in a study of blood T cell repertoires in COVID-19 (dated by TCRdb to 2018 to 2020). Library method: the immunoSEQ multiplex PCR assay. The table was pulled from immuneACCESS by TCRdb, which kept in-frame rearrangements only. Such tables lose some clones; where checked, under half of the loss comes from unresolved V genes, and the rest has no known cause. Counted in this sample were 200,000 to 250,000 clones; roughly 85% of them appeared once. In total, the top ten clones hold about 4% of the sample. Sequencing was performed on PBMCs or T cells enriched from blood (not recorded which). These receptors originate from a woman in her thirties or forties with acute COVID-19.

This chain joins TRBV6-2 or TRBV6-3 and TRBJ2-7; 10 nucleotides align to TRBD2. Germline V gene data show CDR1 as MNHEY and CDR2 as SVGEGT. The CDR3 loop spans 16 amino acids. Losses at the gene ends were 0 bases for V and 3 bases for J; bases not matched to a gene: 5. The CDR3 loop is CASSYSSASGSYEQYF. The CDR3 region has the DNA TGTGCCAGCAGTTACTCTTCTGCTAGCGGGAGCTACGAGCAGTACTTC.

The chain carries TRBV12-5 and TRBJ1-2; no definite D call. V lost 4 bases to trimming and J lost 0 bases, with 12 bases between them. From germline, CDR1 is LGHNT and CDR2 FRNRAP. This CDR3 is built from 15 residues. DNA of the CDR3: TGTGCTAGTGGTTCGCCCGATCCAGCTAACTATGGCTACACCTTC. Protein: CASGSPDPANYGYTF.

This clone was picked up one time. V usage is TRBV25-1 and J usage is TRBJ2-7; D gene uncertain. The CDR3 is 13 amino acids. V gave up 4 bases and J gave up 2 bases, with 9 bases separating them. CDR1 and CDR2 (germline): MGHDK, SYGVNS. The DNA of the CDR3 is TGTGCCAGCAGTGTCAGGCTGGCCTACGAGCAGTACTTC. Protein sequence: CASSVRLAYEQYF.

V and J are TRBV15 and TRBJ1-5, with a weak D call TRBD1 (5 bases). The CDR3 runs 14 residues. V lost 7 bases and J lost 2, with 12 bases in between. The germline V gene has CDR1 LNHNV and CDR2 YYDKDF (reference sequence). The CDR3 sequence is CATKFGGGNQPQHF. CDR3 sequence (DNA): TGTGCCACCAAGTTCGGGGGGGGCAATCAGCCCCAGCATTTT.

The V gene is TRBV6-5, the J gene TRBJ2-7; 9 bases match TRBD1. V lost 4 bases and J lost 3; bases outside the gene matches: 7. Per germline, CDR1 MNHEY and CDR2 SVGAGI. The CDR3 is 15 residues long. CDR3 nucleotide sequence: TGTGCCAGCAGTTGGGAAGGGACAGGGCTCTACGAGCAGTACTTC. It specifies CASSWEGTGLYEQYF.

As DNA, the CDR3 is TGTGCCAGCAGCCAAGGAGGACAGGGGCGAGGGGAGCAGTACTTC. It codes for CASSQGGQGRGEQYF. The chain employs TRBV3-1 (or the pseudogene TRBV3-2) and TRBJ2-7; 9 bases are shared with TRBD1. Germline CDR1 LGHDT, CDR2 YNNKEL (reference sequence). The CDR3 extends over 15 amino acids. V dropped 1 base and J dropped 7; count of bases not matched to a gene: 8.

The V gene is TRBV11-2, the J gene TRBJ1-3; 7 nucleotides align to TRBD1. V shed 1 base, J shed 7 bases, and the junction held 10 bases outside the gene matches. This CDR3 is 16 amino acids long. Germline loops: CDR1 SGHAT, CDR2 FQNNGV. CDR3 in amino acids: CASSLALGTAANTIYF. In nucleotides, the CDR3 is TGTGCCAGCAGCTTAGCACTAGGGACAGCCGCGAACACCATATATTTT.

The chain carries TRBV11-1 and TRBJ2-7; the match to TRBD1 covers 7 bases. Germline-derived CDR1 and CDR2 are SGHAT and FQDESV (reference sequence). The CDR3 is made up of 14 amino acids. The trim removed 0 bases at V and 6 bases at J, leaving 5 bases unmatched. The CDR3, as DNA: TGTGCCAGCAGCTTAGCAGGGGGCAGTCGCGAGCAGTACTTC. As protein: CASSLAGGSREQYF.

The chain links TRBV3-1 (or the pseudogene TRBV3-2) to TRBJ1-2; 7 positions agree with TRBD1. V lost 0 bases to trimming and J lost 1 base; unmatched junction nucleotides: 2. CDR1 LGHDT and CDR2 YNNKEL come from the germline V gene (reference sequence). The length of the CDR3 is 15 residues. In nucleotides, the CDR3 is TGTGCCAGCAGCCAAGATGGGACAGTTAACTATGGCTACACCTTC. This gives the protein CASSQDGTVNYGYTF.